A single sample is the source of the 30 T cell receptor beta chains below, sequenced in a study of persistence of HIV-infected CD4 T cells. These receptors have no identified antigens. Anti-CD3/anti-CD28 beads served as a nonspecific positive control stimulus. Sorting of responding CD4+ T cells relied on upregulated CD40 ligand together with CD69. This was the immunoSEQ version 4 assay in survey mode. The repertoire was sequenced with immunoSEQ multiplex PCR; TCRdb's copy has only in-frame clones and lacks some. This table has under 55,000 clones, 88% appearing once. Here the sequenced sample was CD4+ T cells sorted from PBMCs after 18-hour stimulation, taken from a patient who received antiretroviral therapy. These TCRs come from an adult woman with HIV who was CMV-seropositive.

This chain uses TRBV6-4 with TRBJ2-1; D is perhaps TRBD2 (6 bases). V was clipped by 6 bases and J by 5 bases, with 17 bases between them. Germline loops: CDR1 MRHNA, CDR2 SNTAGT. The CDR3 spans 15 residues. CDR3 region: CASSPLRGVDNEQFF. The CDR3 DNA follows: TGTGCCAGCAGCCCTCTCCGCGGGGTCGACAATGAGCAGTTCTTC.

This clone has a handful of counts. The rearrangement links TRBV6-5 to TRBJ1-3, with D maybe TRBD1 (5 bases). Germline-derived CDR1 and CDR2 are MNHEY and SVGAGI. This CDR3 contains 15 residues. V gave up 9 bases and J gave up 1 base, with 16 bases separating them. The CDR3 loop reads CASQPGTTSGNTIYF. Here the CDR3 DNA reads TGTGCCAGTCAACCCGGGACTACGTCTGGAAACACCATATATTTT.

The rearrangement uses TRBV4-2 and TRBJ2-4; possibly TRBD1 or TRBD2 for D (6 bases each). The V end was cut by 1 base, the J end by 3 bases, with 13 bases between. Germline V gives CDR1 LGHNA, CDR2 YNFKEQ. The CDR3 consists of 16 residues. The CDR3 reads CASSQVGGAGKNIQYF. CDR3 DNA: TGTGCCAGCAGCCAAGTGGGGGGCGCGGGCAAAAACATTCAGTACTTC.

The chain is built from TRBV4-1 and TRBJ1-2; TRBD1 agrees at 8 bases. The V segment lost 4 bases and the J segment 6 bases; nucleotides outside the gene matches: 10. Germline V gene data show CDR1 as MGHRA and CDR2 as YSYEKL. The CDR3 runs to 15 residues. CDR3 protein: CASSPRTGTAHGYTF. The CDR3 DNA is TGCGCCAGCAGCCCCCGGACAGGGACGGCCCATGGCTACACCTTC.

The J gene is TRBJ1-2, the V gene TRBV19; D is ambiguous. There are 14 residues in the CDR3. The V gene's germline CDR1 is LNHDA and CDR2 SQIVND (reference sequence). V lost 3 bases and J 2 bases, leaving 10 bases between the germline ends. DNA of the CDR3: TGTGCCAGTAGTATGGGCCCGGGGAACTATGGCTACACCTTC. Its translation is CASSMGPGNYGYTF.

The chain carries TRBV5-8 and TRBJ1-5, with a weak D call TRBD1 (5 bases). The CDR3 totals 18 residues. The germline V gene has CDR1 SGHTS and CDR2 YDEGEE. Between the trimmed V and J ends, which lost 4 bases and 7 bases, there was a span of 27 bases. The CDR3 DNA is TGTGCCAGCAGCATAAAGACCCCGGGGCCCGGCGGTGTCCAGCCCCAGCATTTT. Translating it yields CASSIKTPGPGGVQPQHF.

The V and J genes are TRBV9 and TRBJ1-5, with 8 bases identical to TRBD1. V was pared by 4 bases and J by 2 bases, with 5 bases of the junction left unmatched. This CDR3 comprises 15 residues. CDR1 SGDLS and CDR2 YYNGEE come from the germline V gene. The CDR3 DNA sequence: TGTGCCAGCAGCCGGACAGGGACGGGCAATCAGCCCCAGCATTTT. Amino acids: CASSRTGTGNQPQHF.

This sequence joins TRBV7-2 and TRBJ2-3, with no clear D. Germline V gene sequence: CDR1 SGHTA, CDR2 FQGNSA. V lost 6 bases and J 6 bases, leaving 16 bases between the germline ends. The CDR3 has 14 amino acids. DNA of the CDR3: TGTGCCAGCAGACTGGACCTGGGGTGGGATACGCAGTATTTT. It encodes CASRLDLGWDTQYF.

The chain recombines TRBV10-3 with TRBJ1-1; 9 positions match TRBD1. Germline V gives CDR1 ENHRY, CDR2 SYGVKD. J was trimmed by 1 base and V by 6 bases; bases with no gene match: 6. The CDR3 spans 15 residues. The CDR3 coding sequence is TGTGCCATCAGGGGGGACAGGGTAGGGAACACTGAAGCTTTCTTT. Translating gives CAIRGDRVGNTEAFF.

The V and J genes are TRBV20-1 and TRBJ1-2; D gene unclear. This CDR3 comprises 13 residues. Trimming cost V 3 bases and J 8 bases, with 16 bases left between them. Germline V gene lookup returns CDR1 DFQATT and CDR2 SNEGSKA (reference sequence). Here the CDR3 reads CSASDGPKRGYTF. CDR3 sequence (DNA): TGCAGTGCTAGTGACGGGCCAAAGAGGGGCTACACCTTC.

The rearrangement uses TRBV5-1 and TRBJ1-4, with 8 bases identical to TRBD1. The CDR3 loop spans 15 amino acids. After removal of 0 bases from V and 8 bases from J, the junction contained 6 bases not matched to a gene. In germline, CDR1 is SGHRS, CDR2 YFSETQ. The CDR3 loop reads CASSLAQGAGEKLFF. CDR3 coding DNA: TGCGCCAGCAGCTTGGCCCAGGGGGCGGGAGAAAAACTGTTTTTT. The full variable domain, with the rest looked up from reference TRBV5-1 and TRBJ1-4, is KAGVTQTPRYLIKTRGQQVTLSCSPISGHRSVSWYQQTPGQGLQFLFEYFSETQRNKGNFPGRFSGRQFSNSRSEMNVSTLELGDSALYLCASSLAQGAGEKLFFGSGTQLSVL.

The chain combines TRBV5-1 with TRBJ1-3; D unresolved. CDR3 length equals 15 residues. The V end lost 0 bases, the J end lost 6 bases, and 13 bases lay between the germline ends. Germline V gene data show CDR1 as SGHRS and CDR2 as YFSETQ. The CDR3 protein is CASSLDLGSENTIYF. CDR3 coding DNA: TGCGCCAGCAGCTTGGATCTGGGGAGTGAAAACACCATATATTTT.

The chain couples TRBV3-1 (or the pseudogene TRBV3-2) to TRBJ2-2; D is unclear. The CDR3 runs to 14 residues. Between the trimmed V and J ends, which lost 1 base and 6 bases, there was a span of 9 bases. The germline gives CDR1 LGHDT, CDR2 YNNKEL (reference sequence). The CDR3 region is CASSQASWAGELFF. The CDR3 nucleotides are TGTGCCAGCAGCCAAGCCAGTTGGGCCGGGGAGCTGTTTTTT.

This clone was counted between two and nine times. This chain connects TRBV19 to TRBJ1-1, with D tentatively TRBD1 (6 bases). Germline V gene lookup returns CDR1 LNHDA and CDR2 SQIVND (reference sequence). This CDR3 has 15 residues. Trimming took off 6 bases at V and 3 bases at J, with 17 bases between the two ends. CDR3 protein: CASSLTGTGDTEAFF. The CDR3 region has the DNA TGTGCCAGTAGCTTAACAGGGACTGGGGACACTGAAGCTTTCTTT.

The chain employs TRBV10-1 and TRBJ2-1; 10 nucleotides line up with TRBD2. Germline V gene sequence: CDR1 WNHNN, CDR2 SYGVQD (reference sequence). This CDR3 is 16 amino acids long. After removal of 0 bases from V and 7 bases from J, the junction contained 6 bases not matched to a gene. In DNA form, the CDR3 reads TGCGCCAGCAGTGAGTCGAGAGCGGGGGGGCCGAATGAGCAGTTCTTC. Its translation: CASSESRAGGPNEQFF.

The CDR3 reads CASSYSTGVDGYTF. The CDR3, as DNA: TGTGCCAGCAGTTACTCAACAGGGGTCGATGGCTACACCTTC. The chain links TRBV6-5 to TRBJ1-2, with 7 nucleotides matching TRBD1. The V gene end was trimmed by 0 bases and the J gene end by 6 bases; junction bases not matched to a gene: 4. The CDR3 extends over 14 amino acids. Germline CDR1 MNHEY, CDR2 SVGAGI.

The chain recombines TRBV30 with TRBJ1-1; possible D gene TRBD1, 5 bases. The CDR3 loop spans 14 amino acids. Between the trimmed V and J ends, which lost 5 bases and 3 bases, there was a span of 16 bases. Germline V gene data show CDR1 as GTSNPN and CDR2 as SVGIG (reference sequence). The CDR3 loop is CAWHRGPLDTEAFF. The CDR3 DNA reads as TGTGCCTGGCATCGGGGCCCCCTAGACACTGAAGCTTTCTTT.

V is TRBV19 and J is TRBJ2-2; 10 nucleotides match TRBD2. V dropped 10 bases and J dropped 7; count of bases not matched to a gene: 18. The CDR3 is 17 amino acids. Germline lookup yields CDR1 LNHDA and CDR2 SQIVND (reference sequence). Here the CDR3 reads CATQGTAGGILGGELFF. The CDR3 DNA is TGTGCCACTCAGGGTACAGCGGGGGGGATCCTTGGCGGGGAGCTGTTTTTT.

The chain couples TRBV14 to TRBJ2-5; D unclear. V lost 4 bases and J lost 3, with 15 bases in between. CDR1 is SGHDN, CDR2 FVKESK, per germline. This CDR3 contains 15 residues. The CDR3, as DNA: TGTGCCAGCAGCCTAACGACACCCCTAAAAGAGACCCAGTACTTC. Its protein product is CASSLTTPLKETQYF.

V and J are TRBV3-1 (or the pseudogene TRBV3-2) and TRBJ2-7; 13 bases are shared with TRBD2. Germline V gene data show CDR1 as LGHDT and CDR2 as YNNKEL (reference sequence). Trimming at V came to 4 bases and at J to 7 bases, leaving 7 bases not matched to a gene. The CDR3 has 15 amino acids. The CDR3 loop is CASSPAGLAGVEQYF. In DNA, the CDR3 is TGTGCCAGCAGCCCAGCTGGACTAGCGGGGGTAGAGCAGTACTTC.

The chain is built from TRBV28 and TRBJ1-1; no reliable D call. Germline V gives CDR1 MDHEN, CDR2 SYDVKM. The CDR3 is 14 amino acids. V lost 5 bases and J 1 base, leaving 11 bases between the germline ends. CDR3 nucleotide sequence: TGTGCCAGCAGTGTGCTTGCCAGGAACACTGAAGCTTTCTTT. Protein sequence: CASSVLARNTEAFF.

The V gene is TRBV6-5, the J gene TRBJ1-1; TRBD1 matches 11 bases. The CDR3 spans 15 residues. Germline V gene sequence: CDR1 MNHEY, CDR2 SVGAGI. V lost 4 bases to trimming and J lost 2 bases; unmatched junction nucleotides: 3. The CDR3 protein is CASSSDRGRNTEAFF. The CDR3 DNA follows: TGTGCCAGCAGTTCGGACAGGGGGCGCAACACTGAAGCTTTCTTT.

The table lists this clone with a count of one. This chain links TRBV5-6 with TRBJ2-7, with a weak D call TRBD1 (6 bases). V lost 0 bases and J 4 bases, leaving 11 bases between the germline ends. Germline-derived CDR1 and CDR2 are SGHDT and YYEEEE. There are 14 residues in the CDR3. The CDR3: CASSLGQGHYEQYV. CDR3 in DNA: TGTGCCAGCAGCTTGGGGCAGGGACATTACGAGCAGTACGTC.

The chain employs TRBV29-1 and TRBJ2-2; D not resolved. Trimming pared 5 bases from V and 3 bases from J, leaving 16 bases between. Germline lookup yields CDR1 SQVTM and CDR2 ANQGSEA. CDR3 length equals 15 residues. CDR3 loop: CSVSPSGTHTGELFF. The CDR3 nucleotides read TGCAGCGTTAGCCCCTCGGGCACCCACACCGGGGAGCTGTTTTTT.

This chain connects TRBV29-1 to TRBJ1-2, with 7 bases fitting TRBD1. The CDR3 consists of 12 residues. Germline V gives CDR1 SQVTM, CDR2 ANQGSEA. The J segment lost 4 bases and the V segment lost 7 bases, leaving 6 bases of the junction unmatched. The CDR3 loop reads CSDRGVGYGYTF. The CDR3 DNA is TGCAGCGACAGGGGAGTGGGCTATGGCTACACCTTC.

The rearrangement links TRBV12-3 or TRBV12-4 to TRBJ1-5, with TRBD1 as a possible D gene (5 bases). The CDR3 runs 12 residues. Trimming left V 6 bases short and J 5 bases short, with 8 bases between. CDR3 loop: CASRAGHQPQHF. As DNA, the CDR3 is TGTGCCAGCAGGGCAGGGCATCAGCCCCAGCATTTT.

V usage is TRBV6-5 and J usage is TRBJ1-5; D might be TRBD1 (6 bases). This CDR3 spans 15 amino acids. V lost 8 bases to trimming and J lost 2 bases, with 16 bases between them. CDR1 MNHEY and CDR2 SVGAGI come from the germline V gene. The CDR3, as DNA: TGTGCCAGCCTGATGGGCAGGGGAGGCAATCAGCCCCAGCATTTT. Residues: CASLMGRGGNQPQHF.

The V gene is TRBV15, the J gene TRBJ1-5, with TRBD1 identical over 9 bases. The junction had 16 bases not matched to a gene; V was cut back by 4 bases and J by 0 bases. CDR3 length: 20 residues. Germline V gene data show CDR1 as LNHNV and CDR2 as YYDKDF (reference sequence). This chain's CDR3 is CATSTLGFGTGSLSNQPQHF. In nucleotides, the CDR3 is TGTGCCACCAGCACCTTGGGTTTCGGGACAGGGTCCCTTAGCAATCAGCCCCAGCATTTT. Using reference TRBV15 and TRBJ1-5 for the parts outside the CDR3, the full variable domain is DAMVIQNPRYQVTQFGKPVTLSCSQTLNHNVMYWYQQKSSQAPKLLFHYYDKDFNNEADTPDNFQSRRPNTSFCFLDIRSPGLGDTAMYLCATSTLGFGTGSLSNQPQHFGDGTRLSIL.

V is TRBV27 and J is TRBJ2-6, with 9 bases that match TRBD1. The germline gives CDR1 MNHEY, CDR2 SMNVEV (reference sequence). V lost 0 bases to trimming and J lost 4 bases; unmatched junction nucleotides: 10. The CDR3 length is 19 residues. CDR3 sequence (DNA): TGTGCCAGCAGTTTATCAGCCCCGGGACAGGGCTCCGGGGCCAACGTCCTGACTTTC. Translating it yields CASSLSAPGQGSGANVLTF.

The V and J genes are TRBV7-8 and TRBJ1-3; TRBD1 might be the D (5 bases). CDR1 is SGHVS and CDR2 is FQNEAQ in the germline V gene. Trimming took 7 bases from V and 5 from J, leaving 9 bases between them. The CDR3 has 12 amino acids. CDR3 sequence: CASTDSRNTIYF. As DNA, the CDR3 is TGTGCCAGCACTGACAGTCGAAACACCATATATTTT.